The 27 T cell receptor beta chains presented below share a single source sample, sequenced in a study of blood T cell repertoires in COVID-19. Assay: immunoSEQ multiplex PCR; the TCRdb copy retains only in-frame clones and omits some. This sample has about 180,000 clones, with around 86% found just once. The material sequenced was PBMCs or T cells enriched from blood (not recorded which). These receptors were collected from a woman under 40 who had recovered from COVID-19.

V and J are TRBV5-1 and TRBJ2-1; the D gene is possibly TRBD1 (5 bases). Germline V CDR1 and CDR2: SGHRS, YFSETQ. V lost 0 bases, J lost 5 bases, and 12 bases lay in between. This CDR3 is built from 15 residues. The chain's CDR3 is CASSLEGAVNNEQFF. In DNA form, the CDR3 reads TGCGCCAGCAGCTTGGAAGGGGCGGTGAACAATGAGCAGTTCTTC.

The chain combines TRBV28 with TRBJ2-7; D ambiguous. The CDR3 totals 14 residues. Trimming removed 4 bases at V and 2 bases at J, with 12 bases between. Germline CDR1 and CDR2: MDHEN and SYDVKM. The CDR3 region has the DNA TGTGCCAGCAGTTCTGATTGGGCCACCTACGAGCAGTACTTC. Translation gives CASSSDWATYEQYF. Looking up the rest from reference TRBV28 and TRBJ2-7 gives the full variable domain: DVKVTQSSRYLVKRTGEKVFLECVQDMDHENMFWYRQDPGLGLRLIYFSYDVKMKEKGDIPEGYSVSREKKERFSLILESASTNQTSMYLCASSSDWATYEQYFGPGTRLTVT.

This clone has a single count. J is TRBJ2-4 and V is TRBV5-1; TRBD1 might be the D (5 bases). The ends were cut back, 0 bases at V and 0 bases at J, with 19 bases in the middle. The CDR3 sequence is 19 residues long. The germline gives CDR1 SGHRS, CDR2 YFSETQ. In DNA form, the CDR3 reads TGCGCCAGCAGCTTGGTCACAGGAGTGTCAGAACTAGCCAAAAACATTCAGTACTTC. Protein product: CASSLVTGVSELAKNIQYF.

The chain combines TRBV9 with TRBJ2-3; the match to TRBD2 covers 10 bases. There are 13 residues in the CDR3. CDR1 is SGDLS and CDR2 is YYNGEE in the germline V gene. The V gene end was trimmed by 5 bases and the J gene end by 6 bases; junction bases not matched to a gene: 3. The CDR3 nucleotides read TGTGCCAGCAGTAGCGGGAGGAGGGATACGCAGTATTTT. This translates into CASSSGRRDTQYF.

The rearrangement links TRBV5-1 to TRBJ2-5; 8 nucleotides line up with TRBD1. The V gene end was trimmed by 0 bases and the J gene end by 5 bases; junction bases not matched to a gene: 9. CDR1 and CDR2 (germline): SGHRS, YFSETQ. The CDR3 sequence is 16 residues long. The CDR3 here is CASSLADRAKGETQYF. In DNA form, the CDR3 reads TGCGCCAGCAGCTTGGCGGACAGGGCAAAAGGGGAGACCCAGTACTTC.

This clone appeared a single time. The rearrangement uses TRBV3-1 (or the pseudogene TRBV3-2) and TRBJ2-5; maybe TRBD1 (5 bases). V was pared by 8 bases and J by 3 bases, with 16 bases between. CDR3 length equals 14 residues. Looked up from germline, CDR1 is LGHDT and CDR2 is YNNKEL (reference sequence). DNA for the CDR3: TGTGCCAGCGAACCCCAGGGAAGAAAAGAGACCCAGTACTTC. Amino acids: CASEPQGRKETQYF.

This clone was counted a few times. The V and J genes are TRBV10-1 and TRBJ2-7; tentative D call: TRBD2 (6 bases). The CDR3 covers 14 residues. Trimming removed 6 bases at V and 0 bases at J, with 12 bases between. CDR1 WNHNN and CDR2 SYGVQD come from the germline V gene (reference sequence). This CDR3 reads CASSRDGSSYEQYF. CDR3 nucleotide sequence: TGCGCCAGCAGCAGGGACGGGAGCTCCTACGAGCAGTACTTC.

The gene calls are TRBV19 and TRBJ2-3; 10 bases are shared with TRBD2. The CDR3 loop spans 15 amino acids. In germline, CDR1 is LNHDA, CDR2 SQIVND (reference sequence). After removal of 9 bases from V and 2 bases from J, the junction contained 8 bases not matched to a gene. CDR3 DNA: TGTGCCAGCCGAAGCGGGAGGGCCAACACAGATACGCAGTATTTT. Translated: CASRSGRANTDTQYF.

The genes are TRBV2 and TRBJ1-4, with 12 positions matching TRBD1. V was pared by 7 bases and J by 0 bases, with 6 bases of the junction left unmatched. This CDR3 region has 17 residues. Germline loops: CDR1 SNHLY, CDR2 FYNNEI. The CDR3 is CASTGTGGLPTNEKLFF. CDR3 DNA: TGTGCCAGCACCGGGACAGGGGGCTTACCAACTAATGAAAAACTGTTTTTT.

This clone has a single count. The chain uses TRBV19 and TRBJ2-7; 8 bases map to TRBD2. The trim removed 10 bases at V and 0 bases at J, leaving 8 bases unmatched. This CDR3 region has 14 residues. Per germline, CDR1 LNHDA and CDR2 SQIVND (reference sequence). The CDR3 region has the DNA TGTGCCACCTCCCCGAGCGGGAGCTCCTACGAGCAGTACTTC. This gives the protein CATSPSGSSYEQYF.

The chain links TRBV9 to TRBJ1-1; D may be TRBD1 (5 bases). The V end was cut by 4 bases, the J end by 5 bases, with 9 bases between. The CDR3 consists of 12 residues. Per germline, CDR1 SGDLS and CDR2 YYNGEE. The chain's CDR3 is CASSPQGTEAFF. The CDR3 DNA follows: TGTGCCAGCAGCCCGCAGGGTACTGAAGCTTTCTTT.

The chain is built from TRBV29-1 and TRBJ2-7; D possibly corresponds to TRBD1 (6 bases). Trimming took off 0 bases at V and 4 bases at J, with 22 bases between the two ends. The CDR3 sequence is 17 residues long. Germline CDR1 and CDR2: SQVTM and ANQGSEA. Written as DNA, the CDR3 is TGCAGCGTTGAAGATAAGAGTGTGCAGGGGCTTAGGTACGAGCAGTACTTC. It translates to CSVEDKSVQGLRYEQYF.

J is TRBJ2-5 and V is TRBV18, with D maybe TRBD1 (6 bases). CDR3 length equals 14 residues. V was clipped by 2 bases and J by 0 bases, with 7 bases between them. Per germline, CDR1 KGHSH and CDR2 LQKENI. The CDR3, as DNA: TGTGCCAGCTCACCATCAGGGGACCAAGAGACCCAGTACTTC. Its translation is CASSPSGDQETQYF.

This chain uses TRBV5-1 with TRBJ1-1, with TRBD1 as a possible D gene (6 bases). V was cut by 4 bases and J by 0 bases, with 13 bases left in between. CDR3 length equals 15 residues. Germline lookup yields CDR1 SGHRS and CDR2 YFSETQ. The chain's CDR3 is CASSLRTALNTEAFF. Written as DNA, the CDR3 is TGCGCCAGCAGCCTACGGACAGCTTTGAACACTGAAGCTTTCTTT.

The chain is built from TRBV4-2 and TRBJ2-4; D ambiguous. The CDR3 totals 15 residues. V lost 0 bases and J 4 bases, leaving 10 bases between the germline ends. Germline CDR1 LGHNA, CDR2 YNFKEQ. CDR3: CASSQDVTEKNIQYF. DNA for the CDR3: TGTGCCAGCAGCCAAGATGTGACTGAAAAAAACATTCAGTACTTC.

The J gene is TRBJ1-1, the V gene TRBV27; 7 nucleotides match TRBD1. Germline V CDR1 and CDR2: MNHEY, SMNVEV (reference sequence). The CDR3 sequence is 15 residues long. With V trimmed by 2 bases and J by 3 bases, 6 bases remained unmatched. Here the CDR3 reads CASSLVAGGDTEAFF. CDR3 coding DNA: TGTGCCAGCAGTTTAGTGGCAGGGGGAGACACTGAAGCTTTCTTT.

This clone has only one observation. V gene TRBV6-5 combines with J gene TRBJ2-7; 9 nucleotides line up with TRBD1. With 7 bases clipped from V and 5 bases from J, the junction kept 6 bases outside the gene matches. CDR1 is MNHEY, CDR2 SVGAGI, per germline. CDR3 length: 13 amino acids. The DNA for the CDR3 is TGTGCCAGCAAACGGGACAGGGACCACGAGCAGTACTTC. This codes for CASKRDRDHEQYF.

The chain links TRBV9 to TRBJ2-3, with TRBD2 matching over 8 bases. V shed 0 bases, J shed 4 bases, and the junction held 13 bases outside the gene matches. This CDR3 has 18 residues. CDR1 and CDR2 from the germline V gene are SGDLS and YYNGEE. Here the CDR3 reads CASSVGVRAGAIPDTQYF. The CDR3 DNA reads TGTGCCAGCAGCGTAGGCGTACGAGCGGGAGCAATCCCAGATACGCAGTATTTT. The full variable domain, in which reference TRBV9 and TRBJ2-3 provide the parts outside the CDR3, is DSGVTQTPKHLITATGQRVTLRCSPRSGDLSVYWYQQSLDQGLQFLIQYYNGEERAKGNILERFSAQQFPDLHSELNLSSLELGDSALYFCASSVGVRAGAIPDTQYFGPGTRLTVL.

The CDR3 coding sequence is TGTGCCAGCAGCCCCAATGGGGGGAACTATGGCTACACCTTC. Translated: CASSPNGGNYGYTF. V usage is TRBV7-2 and J usage is TRBJ1-2; tentatively, D is TRBD1 (5 bases). CDR1 SGHTA and CDR2 FQGNSA come from the germline V gene. This CDR3 is 14 amino acids long. V was pared by 5 bases and J by 2 bases, with 12 bases between.

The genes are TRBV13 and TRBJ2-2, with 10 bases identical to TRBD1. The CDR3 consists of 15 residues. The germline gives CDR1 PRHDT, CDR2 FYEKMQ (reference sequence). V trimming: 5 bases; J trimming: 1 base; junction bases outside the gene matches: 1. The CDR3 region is CASSRDRGNTGELFF. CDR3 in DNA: TGTGCCAGCAGCCGGGACAGGGGGAACACCGGGGAGCTGTTTTTT.

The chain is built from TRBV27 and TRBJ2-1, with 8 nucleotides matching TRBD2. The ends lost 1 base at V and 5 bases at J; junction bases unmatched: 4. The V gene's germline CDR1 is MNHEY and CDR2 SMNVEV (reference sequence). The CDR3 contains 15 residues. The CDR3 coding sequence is TGTGCCAGCAGTTTATTGGGACTAGAGAACAATGAGCAGTTCTTC. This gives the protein CASSLLGLENNEQFF.

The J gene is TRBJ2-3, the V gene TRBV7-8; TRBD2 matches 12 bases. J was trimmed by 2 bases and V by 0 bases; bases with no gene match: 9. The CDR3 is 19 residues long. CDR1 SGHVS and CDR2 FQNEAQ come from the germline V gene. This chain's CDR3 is CASSLARLAGGPPTDTQYF. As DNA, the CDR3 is TGTGCCAGCAGCTTAGCGCGTCTAGCGGGAGGGCCCCCCACAGATACGCAGTATTTT.

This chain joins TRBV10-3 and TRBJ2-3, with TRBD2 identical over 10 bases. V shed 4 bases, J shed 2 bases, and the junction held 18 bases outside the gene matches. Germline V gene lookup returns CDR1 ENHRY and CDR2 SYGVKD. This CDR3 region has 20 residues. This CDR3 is CAISGGGLSGRASITDTQYF. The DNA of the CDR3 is TGTGCCATCAGTGGAGGGGGCCTCAGCGGGAGGGCCTCTATCACAGATACGCAGTATTTT.

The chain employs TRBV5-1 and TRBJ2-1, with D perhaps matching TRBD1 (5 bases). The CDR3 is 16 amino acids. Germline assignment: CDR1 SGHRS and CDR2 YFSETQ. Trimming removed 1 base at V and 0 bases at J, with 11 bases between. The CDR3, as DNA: TGCGCCAGCAGCTTGTTATCAGGGTACTCCTACAATGAGCAGTTCTTC. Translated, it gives CASSLLSGYSYNEQFF.

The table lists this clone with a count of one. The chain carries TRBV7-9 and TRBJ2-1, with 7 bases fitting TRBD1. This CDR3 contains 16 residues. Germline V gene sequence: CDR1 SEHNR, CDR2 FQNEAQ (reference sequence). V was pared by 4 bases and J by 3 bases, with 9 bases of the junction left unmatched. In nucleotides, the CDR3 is TGTGCCAGCAGCTCCCCTCACCGGGACAGCTACAATGAGCAGTTCTTC. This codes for CASSSPHRDSYNEQFF.

This CDR3 reads CASSLGVAGGQETQYF. The CDR3 DNA reads as TGCGCCAGCAGCTTGGGAGTAGCGGGAGGGCAAGAGACCCAGTACTTC. The V gene is TRBV5-1, the J gene TRBJ2-5; 11 bases agree with TRBD2. This CDR3 has 16 amino acids. Unmatched junction bases numbered 3, after V lost 0 bases and J lost 2 bases. CDR1 SGHRS and CDR2 YFSETQ come from the germline V gene.

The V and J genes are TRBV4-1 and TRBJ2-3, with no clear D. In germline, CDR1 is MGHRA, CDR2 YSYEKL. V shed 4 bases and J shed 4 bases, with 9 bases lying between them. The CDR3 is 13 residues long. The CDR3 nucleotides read TGCGCCAGCAGCCCAGCGTCGGCAGATACGCAGTATTTT. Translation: CASSPASADTQYF.